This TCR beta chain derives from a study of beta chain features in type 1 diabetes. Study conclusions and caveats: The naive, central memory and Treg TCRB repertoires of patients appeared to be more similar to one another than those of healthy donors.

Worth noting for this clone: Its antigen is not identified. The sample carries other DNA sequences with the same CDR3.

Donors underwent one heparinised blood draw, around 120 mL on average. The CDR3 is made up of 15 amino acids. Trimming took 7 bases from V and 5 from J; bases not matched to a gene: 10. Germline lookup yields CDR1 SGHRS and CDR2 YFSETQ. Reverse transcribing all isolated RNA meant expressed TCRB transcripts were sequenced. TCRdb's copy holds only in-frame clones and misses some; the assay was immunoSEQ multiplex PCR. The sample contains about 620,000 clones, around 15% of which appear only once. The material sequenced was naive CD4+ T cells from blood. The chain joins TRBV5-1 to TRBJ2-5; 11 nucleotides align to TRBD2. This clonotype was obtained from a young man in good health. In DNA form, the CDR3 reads TGCGCCAGCTTCTCACAAACTAGCGGGGGCGAGACCCAGTACTTC. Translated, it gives CASFSQTSGGETQYF.